Listed here are 12 T cell receptor beta chains from one sample, sequenced in a study of CD4 T cells in relation to SARS-CoV-2 and coronaviruses. Generated by immunoSEQ multiplex PCR, the TCRdb table keeps only in-frame clones and is missing some. The table records 41,000 or so clones, 82% of them present only once. Antigen specificity for these receptors is unknown. Material: naive CD4+ T cells from PBMCs, cultured in vitro. The subset: naive CD4+ T cells isolated by negative enrichment. These receptors came from an adult with COVID-19.

The genes are TRBV3-1 (or the pseudogene TRBV3-2) and TRBJ2-7; D ambiguous. The CDR3 has 11 amino acids. CDR1 and CDR2 (germline): LGHDT, YNNKEL (reference sequence). V was shortened by 1 base and J by 6 bases, with 4 bases between the two germline ends. The CDR3 DNA reads TGTGCCAGCAGCCAAGCGGCCGAGCAGTACTTC. Encoded protein: CASSQAAEQYF.

V and J are TRBV2 and TRBJ1-6, with 7 bases that match TRBD1. The germline V gene has CDR1 SNHLY and CDR2 FYNNEI. V shed 6 bases and J 5 bases; nucleotides not matched to a gene: 4. CDR3 size: 14 residues. The CDR3 sequence: CASRSTGDNSPLHF. CDR3 coding DNA: TGTGCCAGCAGGAGTACAGGGGATAATTCACCCCTCCACTTT.

The genes are TRBV18 and TRBJ1-3; 7 positions match TRBD1. V lost 4 bases and J lost 0; bases outside the gene matches: 9. Germline CDR1 is KGHSH and CDR2 is LQKENI. This CDR3 has 17 amino acids. The CDR3 loop is CASSLSPGTASGNTIYF. As DNA, the CDR3 is TGTGCCAGCTCACTATCACCCGGGACAGCCTCTGGAAACACCATATATTTT.

The rearrangement uses TRBV5-6 and TRBJ2-7; 12 nucleotides line up with TRBD2. J was trimmed by 0 bases and V by 3 bases; bases with no gene match: 4. This CDR3 contains 16 residues. Germline V gives CDR1 SGHDT, CDR2 YYEEEE. The CDR3 loop is CASSWGLAGLSYEQYF. The CDR3, as DNA: TGTGCCAGCAGCTGGGGACTAGCGGGCCTCTCCTACGAGCAGTACTTC.

The V gene is TRBV18, the J gene TRBJ1-5; a weak D match, TRBD1 (6 bases). This CDR3 is built from 14 residues. V was pared by 2 bases and J by 3 bases, with 8 bases between. The germline V gene encodes CDR1 KGHSH and CDR2 LQKENI. CDR3 DNA: TGTGCCAGCTCACCAGGACAGCCCAATCAGCCCCAGCATTTT. Protein: CASSPGQPNQPQHF.

This sequence joins TRBV14 and TRBJ2-2, with D tentatively TRBD2 (5 bases). The CDR3 runs 16 residues. The V end was cut by 3 bases, the J end by 4 bases, with 15 bases between. In germline, CDR1 is SGHDN, CDR2 FVKESK. CDR3 loop: CASSHRRLAGTGELFF. The CDR3 DNA is TGTGCCAGCAGCCACCGGCGGCTAGCTGGCACCGGGGAGCTGTTTTTT.

The J gene is TRBJ1-4, the V gene TRBV11-2; D possibly corresponds to TRBD1 (5 bases). Trimming shortened V by 4 bases and J by 0 bases, and 15 bases separated the two germline ends. The germline gives CDR1 SGHAT, CDR2 FQNNGV. CDR3 length: 17 residues. CDR3 DNA sequence: TGTGCCAGCAGCTCTTATCGGGGCCTTACAACTAATGAAAAACTGTTTTTT. Amino acid sequence: CASSSYRGLTTNEKLFF. Using reference TRBV11-2 and TRBJ1-4 for the parts outside the CDR3, the full variable domain is EAGVAQSPRYKIIEKRQSVAFWCNPISGHATLYWYQQILGQGPKLLIQFQNNGVVDDSQLPKDRFSAERLKGVDSTLKIQPAKLEDSAVYLCASSSYRGLTTNEKLFFGSGTQLSVL.

The V call is TRBV9, the J call TRBJ1-2; D unresolved. Germline lookup yields CDR1 SGDLS and CDR2 YYNGEE. Trimming pared 1 base from V and 2 bases from J, leaving 3 bases between. The CDR3 extends over 12 amino acids. CDR3 sequence (DNA): TGTGCCAGCAGCGTACCGAACTATGGCTACACCTTC. Amino acid sequence: CASSVPNYGYTF.

The chain uses TRBV7-9 and TRBJ2-3; a possible D gene is TRBD2 (5 bases). The CDR3 spans 11 residues. Per germline, CDR1 SEHNR and CDR2 FQNEAQ (reference sequence). CDR3 sequence (DNA): TGTGCGCGGGCGAGCACAGATACGCAGTATTTT. Translated, it gives CARASTDTQYF. The variable domain in full, completed from reference TRBV7-9 and TRBJ2-3, reads DTGVSQNPRHKITKRGQNVTFRCDPISEHNRLYWYRQTLGQGPEFLTYFQNEAQLEKSRLLSDRFSAERPKGSFSTLEIQRTEQGDSAMYLCARASTDTQYFGPGTRLTVL.

V is TRBV6-4 and J is TRBJ2-1; no definite D call. The CDR3 consists of 18 residues. The ends were cut back, 1 base at V and 0 bases at J, with 16 bases in the middle. Germline V CDR1 and CDR2: MRHNA, SNTAGT. The CDR3 region has the DNA TGTGCCAGCAGTGACTTTCCGTATTTAGGAAGCTCCTACAATGAGCAGTTCTTC. Protein: CASSDFPYLGSSYNEQFF.

This chain links TRBV15 with TRBJ2-5; D may match TRBD1 or TRBD2 (6 bases each). Trimming removed 5 bases at V and 3 bases at J, with 19 bases between. CDR1 and CDR2 from the germline V gene are LNHNV and YYDKDF (reference sequence). The CDR3 extends over 16 amino acids. The CDR3 is CATSRPGASLKETQYF. The CDR3 coding sequence is TGTGCCACCAGCCGGCCGGGGGCTAGCCTCAAAGAGACCCAGTACTTC.

V gene TRBV7-2 combines with J gene TRBJ2-7, with 10 bases lining up with TRBD2. This CDR3 spans 15 amino acids. V trimming: 5 bases; J trimming: 4 bases; junction bases outside the gene matches: 8. Germline V gene data show CDR1 as SGHTA and CDR2 as FQGNSA. The CDR3 sequence is CASSPYSGRIYEQYF. The CDR3 DNA reads TGTGCCAGCAGCCCGTATAGCGGGAGGATTTACGAGCAGTACTTC.